Each of the 14 T cell receptor beta chains below was sequenced from the same sample in a study of early T cells in non-severe SARS-CoV-2 infection. TCRdb reanalysed the 5' RACE reads using MiXCR and keeps one entry per CDR3 protein. Of more than 65,000 distinct CDR3 sequences listed, over 9% are singletons. What was sequenced was whole blood. The receptors derive from an adult who was a healthcare worker with PCR-confirmed SARS-CoV-2 infection or an uninfected control (not recorded which).

There are a few counts of this clonotype. The J gene is TRBJ1-5, the V gene TRBV11-2; D is unclear. Germline V CDR1 and CDR2: SGHAT, FQNNGV. Trimming left V 5 bases short and J 0 bases short, with 5 bases between. This CDR3 is 13 amino acids long. The CDR3 region is CASSPNSNQPQHF. CDR3 DNA: TGTGCCAGCAGCCCGAATAGCAATCAGCCCCAGCATTTT.

There are many counts of this clonotype. The genes are TRBV20-1 and TRBJ1-4; no reliable D call. Trimming took 1 base from V and 3 from J, leaving 6 bases between them. CDR3 length equals 13 residues. Looked up from germline, CDR1 is DFQATT and CDR2 is SNEGSKA (reference sequence). In DNA, the CDR3 is TGCAGTGCTAGAGGGGGTTCTAATGAAAAACTGTTTTTT. Its protein is CSARGGSNEKLFF.

Comment on this clonotype: A read error is possible here, since a much larger clone lies one base away. V gene TRBV9 combines with J gene TRBJ1-2, with TRBD1 identical over 8 bases. This CDR3 spans 14 amino acids. Per the germline V gene, CDR1 is SGDLS and CDR2 is YYNGEE. With 4 bases clipped from V and 8 bases from J, the junction kept 10 bases outside the gene matches. CDR3 bases: TGTGCCAGCAGCTCACCGACAGGGGCGAGAGGCTACACCTTC. Residues: CASSSPTGARGYTF. The full variable domain, its missing parts supplied by reference TRBV9 and TRBJ1-2, is DSGVTQTPKHLITATGQRVTLRCSPRSGDLSVYWYQQSLDQGLQFLIQYYNGEERAKGNILERFSAQQFPDLHSELNLSSLELGDSALYFCASSSPTGARGYTFGSGTRLTVV.

Many counts were recorded for this clonotype. CDR3 sequence reads: CASRISGPEGGYGYTF. Here the CDR3 DNA reads TGTGCCAGCAGAATCTCGGGACCGGAGGGTGGCTATGGCTACACCTTC. The rearrangement joins TRBV12-3 or TRBV12-4 to TRBJ1-2, with D possibly being TRBD1 (5 bases). This CDR3 comprises 16 residues. V shed 6 bases and J shed 4 bases, with 21 bases lying between them.

The rearrangement uses TRBV28 and TRBJ1-5; TRBD1 matches 8 bases. From germline, CDR1 is MDHEN and CDR2 SYDVKM. With V trimmed by 5 bases and J by 2 bases, 5 bases remained unmatched. The CDR3 is 15 residues long. The CDR3 is CASSRRGPGNQPQHF. The DNA for the CDR3 is TGTGCCAGCAGTCGCAGGGGGCCTGGCAATCAGCCCCAGCATTTT.

This clonotype was found many times. V and J are TRBV6-5 and TRBJ1-4; D is possibly TRBD1 (5 bases). Germline-derived CDR1 and CDR2 are MNHEY and SVGAGI. The length of the CDR3 is 15 residues. The V end lost 0 bases, the J end lost 5 bases, and 10 bases lay between the germline ends. The CDR3 reads CASSYSNRRNEKLFF. For the CDR3, the DNA is TGTGCCAGCAGTTACTCGAACAGGAGGAATGAAAAACTGTTTTTT.

In this sample, this clonotype turned up a few times. The chain recombines TRBV11-2 with TRBJ2-1; D uncertain. CDR1 is SGHAT, CDR2 FQNNGV, per germline. V lost 5 bases to trimming and J lost 3 bases, with 2 bases between them. The CDR3 length is 11 residues. CDR3 in DNA: TGTGCCAGCAGCGTCTACAATGAGCAGTTCTTC. It encodes CASSVYNEQFF. The full variable domain, with the rest looked up from reference TRBV11-2 and TRBJ2-1, is EAGVAQSPRYKIIEKRQSVAFWCNPISGHATLYWYQQILGQGPKLLIQFQNNGVVDDSQLPKDRFSAERLKGVDSTLKIQPAKLEDSAVYLCASSVYNEQFFGPGTRLTVL.

With respect to this clonotype: A much larger clone lies one base from this, so it may be a read error. Here the CDR3 omits its conserved ending phenylalanine or tryptophan, so a read error is the likely source. The chain couples TRBV2 to TRBJ2-3; D is perhaps TRBD2 (6 bases). The CDR3 consists of 15 residues. Trimming left V 4 bases short and J 1 base short, with 12 bases between. Germline lookup yields CDR1 SNHLY and CDR2 FYNNEI. This CDR3 reads CASSGLSSGTDTQYS. CDR3 nucleotides: TGTGCCAGCAGTGGGTTGTCTAGCGGCACAGATACGCAGTATTCT.

This clonotype was seen ten or more times. This rearrangement joins TRBV2 to TRBJ1-6; the D gene is possibly TRBD1 (6 bases). CDR3 size: 15 residues. The V gene lost 5 bases and the J gene lost 6 bases, with 14 bases spanning the gap. CDR1 and CDR2 from the germline V gene are SNHLY and FYNNEI. Here the CDR3 DNA reads TGTGCCAGCAGTACGAAGGGGGGAGTTAATTCACCCCTCCACTTT. Its translation: CASSTKGGVNSPLHF.

The gene calls are TRBV28 and TRBJ2-2, with 9 bases fitting TRBD2. Germline CDR1 reads MDHEN; CDR2 reads SYDVKM. The CDR3 is 15 residues long. V lost 5 bases and J lost 6; bases outside the gene matches: 7. CDR3 bases: TGTGCCAGCAGTCCCTTCGCGGGAGGGCCCGGGGAGCTGTTTTTT. This translates into CASSPFAGGPGELFF.

There are a few counts of this clonotype. The chain is built from TRBV11-2 and TRBJ2-2; D might be TRBD2 (6 bases). V lost 3 bases, J lost 3 bases, and 17 bases lay in between. From germline, CDR1 is SGHAT and CDR2 FQNNGV. The CDR3 is made up of 17 amino acids. The CDR3 spells CASSFLGAGTYTGELFF. DNA for the CDR3: TGTGCCAGCAGCTTTCTAGGGGCGGGAACGTACACCGGGGAGCTGTTTTTT.

This clonotype was picked up many times. The chain carries TRBV5-1 and TRBJ2-1; perhaps TRBD2 as D (7 bases). The germline V gene has CDR1 SGHRS and CDR2 YFSETQ. V shed 1 base and J shed 4 bases, with 12 bases lying between them. This CDR3 region has 15 residues. The CDR3 loop is CASSLSGTKYNEQFF. The CDR3 DNA follows: TGCGCCAGCAGCTTGAGCGGGACAAAATACAATGAGCAGTTCTTC.

This clonotype was observed a handful of times. The chain recombines TRBV3-1 with TRBJ1-2, with 7 bases matching TRBD1. Germline V gene data show CDR1 as LGHDT and CDR2 as YNNKEL (reference sequence). V was pared by 1 base and J by 4 bases, with 6 bases of the junction left unmatched. The CDR3 spans 15 residues. Here the CDR3 DNA reads TGTGCCAGCAGCCAAGGGCCCACAGGGGTCTATGGCTACACCTTC. This gives the protein CASSQGPTGVYGYTF. Combining the CDR3 with reference TRBV3-1 and TRBJ1-2 gives the whole variable domain DTAVSQTPKYLVTQMGNDKSIKCEQNLGHDTMYWYKQDSKKFLKIMFSYNNKELIINETVPNRFSPKSPDKAHLNLHINSLELGDSAVYFCASSQGPTGVYGYTFGSGTRLTVV.

The chain couples TRBV9 to TRBJ2-1; 8 bases are shared with TRBD2. J was trimmed by 0 bases and V by 2 bases; bases with no gene match: 4. CDR1 is SGDLS, CDR2 YYNGEE, per germline. CDR3 length equals 16 residues. The CDR3 region has the DNA TGTGCCAGCAGCGTGCGCGGGGGGTTCTCCTACAATGAGCAGTTCTTC. Protein product: CASSVRGGFSYNEQFF.